This T cell receptor beta chain was profiled in a study of blood T cell repertoires in COVID-19. Germline V gene data show CDR1 as SQVTM and CDR2 as ANQGSEA. With V trimmed by 6 bases and J by 4 bases, 8 bases remained unmatched. The CDR3 totals 13 residues. This clone was seen a single time. The table came from immunoSEQ multiplex PCR; TCRdb's copy has only in-frame clones and leaves some out. The table records some 140,000 clones, roughly four fifths of them present only once. This sequence joins TRBV29-1 and TRBJ2-5; 7 nucleotides match TRBD1. The sample consisted of peripheral blood. The sequence came from a woman aged 60-75 years with acute or convalescent COVID-19. In DNA, the CDR3 is TGCAGCGTGAGGGACAGTATAGGAGAGACCCAGTACTTC. Protein sequence: CSVRDSIGETQYF. Filled out from reference TRBV29-1 and TRBJ2-5, the complete variable domain reads SAVISQKPSRDICQRGTSLTIQCQVDSQVTMMFWYRQQPGQSLTLIATANQGSEATYESGFVIDKFPISRPNLTFSTLTVSNMSPEDSSIYLCSVRDSIGETQYFGPGTRLLVL.